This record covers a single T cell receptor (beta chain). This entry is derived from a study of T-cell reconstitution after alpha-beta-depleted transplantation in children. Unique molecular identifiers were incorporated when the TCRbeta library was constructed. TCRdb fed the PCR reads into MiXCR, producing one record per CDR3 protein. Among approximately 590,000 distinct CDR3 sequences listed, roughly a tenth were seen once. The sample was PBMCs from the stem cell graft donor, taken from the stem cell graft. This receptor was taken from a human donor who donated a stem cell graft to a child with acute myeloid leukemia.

The CDR3 reads CAISESGWRDEKQETQYF. Here the CDR3 DNA reads TGTGCCATCAGTGAGTCTGGGTGGAGGGATGAGAAACAAGAGACCCAGTACTTC. The J gene is TRBJ2-5, the V gene TRBV10-3, with a weak D call TRBD2 (6 bases). Germline CDR1 and CDR2: ENHRY and SYGVKD. V lost 0 bases to trimming and J lost 2 bases, with 19 bases between them. The CDR3 runs 18 residues.